The 13 T cell receptor beta chains given below trace back to one sample, sequenced in a study of post-analysis software for immune sequencing data. Findings and caveats of the study: Patients showed TRBV5-6, TRBV5-1 and TRBV20-1 among a few TRBV segments more frequent than in controls.

These receptors have no known antigen. The TCR beta cDNA libraries contained unique molecular identifiers. TCRdb re-called the PCR reads with MiXCR, one entry per CDR3 protein. The sample consists of about 500,000 distinct CDR3 sequences, under 55% of them appearing once. Input material: blood. Receptor source: a girl under 18 with multiple sclerosis.

CDR3 sequence (DNA): TGCGCCAGCAGCGAAACCGGGACTAGCGGGAGCACAGATACGCAGTATTTT. Its translation: CASSETGTSGSTDTQYF. The gene calls are TRBV5-1 and TRBJ2-3, with 12 bases lining up with TRBD2. This CDR3 region has 17 residues. Germline V lookup: CDR1 SGHRS, CDR2 YFSETQ. Unmatched junction bases numbered 6, after V lost 4 bases and J lost 0 bases.

Remarks on this clonotype: This sequence may be a read error, since a much larger clone differs from it by one base. The chain uses TRBV24-1 and TRBJ2-7, with D maybe TRBD1 (7 bases). Trimming removed 3 bases from V and 12 bases from J, with 26 bases in between. From germline, CDR1 is KGHDR and CDR2 SFDVKD. CDR3 length: 16 residues. CDR3 bases: TGTGCCACCAGTGATCGGACAGGACTAATCGGAGAGACCCCGTACTTC. This encodes CATSDRTGLIGETPYF.

In its sample, this clonotype was seen a few times. The chain couples TRBV6-6 to TRBJ2-1; the D gene is possibly TRBD1 (6 bases). The CDR3 covers 15 residues. Germline CDR1 is MNHNY and CDR2 is SVGAGI (reference sequence). Trimming removed 7 bases from V and 5 bases from J, with 18 bases in between. The CDR3 DNA sequence: TGTGCCAGCATCGACGGAGACAGGATAAACAATGAGCAGTTCTTC. Amino acid sequence: CASIDGDRINNEQFF.

This chain links TRBV12-3 or TRBV12-4 with TRBJ2-5, with a possible D match to TRBD1 (5 bases). The CDR3 runs 15 residues. V shed 6 bases and J shed 0 bases, with 14 bases lying between them. This CDR3 reads CASSNPQTDQETQYF. The DNA of the CDR3 is TGTGCCAGCAGCAACCCCCAGACAGACCAAGAGACCCAGTACTTC.

The chain uses TRBV20-1 and TRBJ1-5, with D unresolved. Trimming removed 3 bases from V and 2 bases from J, with 11 bases in between. The CDR3 length is 14 residues. The germline gives CDR1 DFQATT, CDR2 SNEGSKA (reference sequence). In nucleotides, the CDR3 is TGCAGTGCTAGGGTAGGGAAGGGCAATCAGCCCCAGCATTTT. It codes for CSARVGKGNQPQHF.

The table lists this clonotype with a few counts. This chain connects TRBV20-1 to TRBJ1-5; tentatively, D is TRBD1 (5 bases). V dropped 5 bases and J dropped 3 bases, with 14 bases sitting between them. The CDR3 totals 14 residues. The germline gives CDR1 DFQATT, CDR2 SNEGSKA (reference sequence). CDR3 region: CSAASDRTNQPQHF. The CDR3 nucleotides are TGCAGTGCTGCCTCCGACAGAACCAATCAGCCCCAGCATTTT.

The chain joins TRBV20-1 to TRBJ2-1; unclear D gene. V was clipped by 3 bases and J by 10 bases, with 7 bases between them. The CDR3 consists of 10 residues. Germline V gives CDR1 DFQATT, CDR2 SNEGSKA (reference sequence). In nucleotides, the CDR3 is TGCAGTGCTAGCGCCTACGAGCAGTTCTTC. It translates to CSASAYEQFF.

In this sample, this clonotype turned up once. The rearrangement uses TRBV24-1 and TRBJ2-4; D may be TRBD2 (5 bases). The J call may be in error: the DNA end matches TRBJ2-5 better. Germline V gives CDR1 KGHDR, CDR2 SFDVKD. The CDR3 totals 13 residues. The CDR3 region is CATSETGLGTQYF. The CDR3 DNA follows: TGTGCCACCAGTGAAACGGGGTTGGGGACCCAGTACTTC.

This clonotype occurred a few times. The genes are TRBV7-2 and TRBJ2-4; 7 nucleotides align to TRBD2. Per germline, CDR1 SGHTA and CDR2 FQGNSA. The CDR3 loop spans 17 amino acids. With V trimmed by 1 base and J by 3 bases, 9 bases remained unmatched. DNA of the CDR3: TGTGCCAGCAGCTTAGAATTTCGGGGGGACGGCAAAAACATTCAGTACTTC. Its protein is CASSLEFRGDGKNIQYF.

This clonotype has only a few counts. The chain carries TRBV7-2 and TRBJ2-7; D unclear. In germline, CDR1 is SGHTA, CDR2 FQGNSA. The V and J ends lost 0 bases and 4 bases respectively, with 13 bases between them. The CDR3 covers 15 residues. The CDR3: CASSLAYSGVYEQYF. In DNA, the CDR3 is TGTGCCAGCAGCTTAGCCTACTCGGGTGTATACGAGCAGTACTTC.

The V gene is TRBV7-9, the J gene TRBJ2-3; D is ambiguous. V was shortened by 2 bases and J by 3 bases, with 6 bases between the two germline ends. Germline CDR1 SEHNR, CDR2 FQNEAQ (reference sequence). The CDR3 contains 13 residues. This CDR3 reads CASSLIVTDTQYF. The CDR3 DNA follows: TGTGCCAGCAGCTTAATTGTAACAGATACGCAGTATTTT.

The CDR3 DNA reads TGTGCCAGCAGCTTGGGACTAGCAGGGTGGGGCGAGCAGTACTTC. Protein: CASSLGLAGWGEQYF. The chain carries TRBV27 and TRBJ2-5, with TRBD2 matching over 9 bases. The J call is doubtful: the DNA matches TRBJ2-7 better. The CDR3 is 15 residues long. CDR1 MNHEY and CDR2 SMNVEV come from the germline V gene (reference sequence).

V is TRBV27 and J is TRBJ2-1, with D hard to call. The ends were cut back, 8 bases at V and 5 bases at J, with 16 bases in the middle. CDR1 is MNHEY and CDR2 is SMNVEV in the germline V gene (reference sequence). The CDR3 contains 14 residues. CDR3 bases: TGTGCCAGCCTTAGAGATTCTACCCACAATGAGCAGTTCTTC. Protein sequence: CASLRDSTHNEQFF.